Following are 2 T cell receptor beta chains from one sample sequenced in a study of radiotherapy plus CTLA-4 blockade in lung cancer. Clones were sequenced by immunoSEQ multiplex PCR, and TCRdb holds only the in-frame ones, with some missing. The sample lists approximately 98,000 clones; 75% to 85% were seen once. The starting material was peripheral blood, obtained from a patient treated with radiotherapy plus ipilimumab. The receptor source for this set is a human donor with non-small cell lung cancer who had a partial response to radiotherapy plus ipilimumab.

The chain employs TRBV2 and TRBJ2-2, with TRBD2 identical over 12 bases. Germline-derived CDR1 and CDR2 are SNHLY and FYNNEI. After removal of 9 bases from V and 3 bases from J, the junction contained 5 bases not matched to a gene. This CDR3 contains 15 residues. CDR3 nucleotide sequence: TGTGCCAGTAAACTAGCGGGAGGTGACACCGGGGAGCTGTTTTTT. This encodes CASKLAGGDTGELFF. Full variable domain (outside the CDR3, taken from reference TRBV2 and TRBJ2-2): EPEVTQTPSHQVTQMGQEVILRCVPISNHLYFYWYRQILGQKVEFLVSFYNNEISEKSEIFDDQFSVERPDGSNFTLKIRSTKLEDSAMYFCASKLAGGDTGELFFGEGSRLTVL.

This chain connects TRBV5-5 to TRBJ2-2, with 7 positions matching TRBD2. This CDR3 region has 17 residues. Germline values: CDR1 SGHKS, CDR2 YYEKEE (reference sequence). The J segment lost 0 bases and the V segment lost 2 bases, leaving 7 bases of the junction unmatched. CDR3 region: CASSFRSSGANTGELFF. Written as DNA, the CDR3 is TGTGCCAGCAGCTTCCGATCTAGCGGAGCGAACACCGGGGAGCTGTTTTTT. The variable domain in full, completed from reference TRBV5-5 and TRBJ2-2, reads DAGVTQSPTHLIKTRGQQVTLRCSPISGHKSVSWYQQVLGQGPQFIFQYYEKEERGRGNFPDRFSARQFPNYSSELNVNALLLGDSALYLCASSFRSSGANTGELFFGEGSRLTVL.